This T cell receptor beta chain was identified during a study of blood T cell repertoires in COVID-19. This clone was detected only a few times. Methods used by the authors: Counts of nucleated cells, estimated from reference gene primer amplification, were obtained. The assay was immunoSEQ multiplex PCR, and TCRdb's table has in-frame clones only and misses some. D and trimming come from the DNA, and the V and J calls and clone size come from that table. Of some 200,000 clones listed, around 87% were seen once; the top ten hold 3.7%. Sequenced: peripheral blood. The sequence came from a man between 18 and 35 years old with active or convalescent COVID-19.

The CDR3 sequence: CASSQEVGVYGYTF. In DNA, the CDR3 is TGTGCCAGCAGCCAAGAGGTCGGTGTCTATGGCTACACCTTC. The rearrangement joins TRBV4-2 to TRBJ1-2, with D unresolved. The CDR3 loop spans 14 amino acids. The V and J ends lost 0 bases and 4 bases respectively, with 9 bases between them. Germline V gene sequence: CDR1 LGHNA, CDR2 YNFKEQ.